This TCR beta chain was sequenced in a study of monozygotic twins with inflammatory bowel disease. A word on this clonotype: What it binds is unknown.

Study conclusions and caveats: A distinction between different T cell subtypes was not possible.

A template switching step added UMIs, each with a 6-nucleotide sample barcode. TCRdb re-called the 5' RACE reads and shows each CDR3 protein once, DNA omitted. The ten most abundant clones cover 2.4% of a sample with about 160,000 distinct CDR3 sequences. Sequences were obtained from blood. This clonotype was sampled from a human donor with ulcerative colitis or Crohn's disease, or a healthy co-twin of an affected twin (not recorded which).

This CDR3 is CASSPPLGRNIQYF. The chain is built from TRBV28 and TRBJ2-4; lacking DNA, the TRBD1 call made by TCRdb goes unchecked. The CDR3 is made up of 14 amino acids. Germline V gene sequence: CDR1 MDHEN, CDR2 SYDVKM.